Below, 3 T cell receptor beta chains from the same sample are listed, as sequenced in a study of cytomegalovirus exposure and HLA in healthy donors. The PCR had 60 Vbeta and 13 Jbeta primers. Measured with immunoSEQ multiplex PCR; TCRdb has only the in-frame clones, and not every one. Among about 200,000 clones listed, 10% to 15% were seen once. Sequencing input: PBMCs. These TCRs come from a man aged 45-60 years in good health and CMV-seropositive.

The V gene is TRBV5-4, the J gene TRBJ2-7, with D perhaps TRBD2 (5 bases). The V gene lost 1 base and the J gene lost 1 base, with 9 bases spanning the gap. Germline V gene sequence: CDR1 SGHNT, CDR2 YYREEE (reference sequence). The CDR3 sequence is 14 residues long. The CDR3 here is CASSLTADSYEQYV. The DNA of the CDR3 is TGTGCCAGCAGCTTGACAGCGGATTCCTACGAGCAGTACGTC.

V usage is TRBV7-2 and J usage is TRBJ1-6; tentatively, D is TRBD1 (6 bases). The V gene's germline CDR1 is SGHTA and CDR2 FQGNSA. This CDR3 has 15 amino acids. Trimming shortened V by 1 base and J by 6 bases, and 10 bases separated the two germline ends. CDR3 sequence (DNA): TGTGCCAGCAGCTTAGTGGGGGGGGCTAATTCACCCCTCCACTTT. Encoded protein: CASSLVGGANSPLHF.

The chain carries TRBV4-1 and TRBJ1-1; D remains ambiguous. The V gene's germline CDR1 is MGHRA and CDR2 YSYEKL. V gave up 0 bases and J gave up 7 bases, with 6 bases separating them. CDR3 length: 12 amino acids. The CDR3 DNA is TGCGCCAGCAGCCAAGAGAGTCATGAAGCTTTCTTT. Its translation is CASSQESHEAFF.